Below are 22 T cell receptor beta chains sequenced from a single sample in a study of T cells in tumors after PD-1 blockade. Using immunoSEQ multiplex PCR, the repertoire was profiled, and TCRdb retains in-frame clones only, with some absent. This sample has approximately 50,000 clones; around 85% occur once, and the top ten carry around 8.7%. Source: PBMCs, taken before anti-PD-1 therapy. Receptors were obtained from a human donor with advanced basal cell or squamous cell carcinoma (not recorded which).

V gene TRBV5-1 combines with J gene TRBJ2-3; the D is unclear. The V gene's germline CDR1 is SGHRS and CDR2 YFSETQ. The CDR3 covers 12 residues. The V gene lost 0 bases and the J gene lost 6 bases, with 5 bases spanning the gap. The CDR3 region has the DNA TGCGCCAGCAGCTTGGAGCAGGATACGCAGTATTTT. This translates into CASSLEQDTQYF.

The chain joins TRBV2 to TRBJ1-5; no clear D. Trimming left V 7 bases short and J 2 bases short, with 12 bases between. Germline V gene lookup returns CDR1 SNHLY and CDR2 FYNNEI. The CDR3 runs 14 residues. CDR3: CASNKNGGNQPQHF. The CDR3 nucleotides are TGTGCCAGCAATAAGAACGGGGGCAATCAGCCCCAGCATTTT.

The chain couples TRBV18 to TRBJ1-1; D unclear. The CDR3 has 16 amino acids. The germline CDR1 and CDR2 sequences are KGHSH and LQKENI. V lost 3 bases to trimming and J lost 0 bases, with 14 bases between them. The CDR3 DNA sequence: TGTGCCAGCTCACCTGTTGGGGTGAGGCTGAACACTGAAGCTTTCTTT. It yields the protein CASSPVGVRLNTEAFF.

The V and J genes are TRBV29-1 and TRBJ1-2; D is uncertain. Trimming removed 3 bases at V and 8 bases at J, with 19 bases between. The CDR3 covers 14 residues. Germline V gene lookup returns CDR1 SQVTM and CDR2 ANQGSEA. CDR3 sequence (DNA): TGCAGCGTTGAGCCACCCGGGAACCCGGGGGGCTACACCTTC. Translated: CSVEPPGNPGGYTF.

The chain is built from TRBV29-1 and TRBJ2-7, with D hard to call. CDR1 SQVTM and CDR2 ANQGSEA come from the germline V gene. V was trimmed by 3 bases and J by 3 bases, leaving 9 bases between them. The CDR3 is 12 residues long. Written as DNA, the CDR3 is TGCAGCGTTGAGACTTTGGGCTACGAGCAGTACTTC. Translated, it gives CSVETLGYEQYF.

The rearrangement links TRBV28 to TRBJ1-4; no clear D. Trimming took 2 bases from V and 7 from J, leaving 17 bases between them. The CDR3 is made up of 16 amino acids. CDR1 and CDR2 (germline): MDHEN, SYDVKM. The CDR3 protein is CASSLSVWRSSEKLFF. The CDR3 DNA follows: TGTGCCAGCAGTTTAAGTGTGTGGCGGTCGAGTGAAAAACTGTTTTTT.

This chain links TRBV10-3 with TRBJ2-5; D gene unclear. Germline-derived CDR1 and CDR2 are ENHRY and SYGVKD. The CDR3 has 12 amino acids. V was trimmed by 0 bases and J by 5 bases, leaving 4 bases between them. The CDR3 sequence is CAISESRETQYF. DNA of the CDR3: TGTGCCATCAGTGAGTCGCGGGAGACCCAGTACTTC.

V gene TRBV3-1 (or the pseudogene TRBV3-2) combines with J gene TRBJ1-5; D gene uncertain. V was cut by 0 bases and J by 4 bases, with 13 bases left in between. The length of the CDR3 is 16 residues. In germline, CDR1 is LGHDT, CDR2 YNNKEL (reference sequence). The CDR3 reads CASSQDPLRDNQPQHF. CDR3 in DNA: TGTGCCAGCAGCCAAGATCCGTTACGGGATAATCAGCCCCAGCATTTT.

The chain joins TRBV7-9 to TRBJ1-5, with D unresolved. The CDR3 contains 15 residues. In germline, CDR1 is SEHNR, CDR2 FQNEAQ (reference sequence). V lost 1 base to trimming and J lost 0 bases, with 7 bases between them. The CDR3: CASSLGGYSNQPQHF. The CDR3 nucleotides read TGTGCCAGCAGCTTAGGGGGTTATAGCAATCAGCCCCAGCATTTT.

The gene calls are TRBV7-2 and TRBJ1-4; D call uncertain. With 5 bases removed from V and 6 bases from J, the gap between germline ends came to 16 bases. From germline, CDR1 is SGHTA and CDR2 FQGNSA. The CDR3 has 15 residues. The CDR3 reads CASSQVGYSDEKLFF. CDR3 sequence (DNA): TGTGCCAGCAGCCAGGTCGGGTACTCCGATGAAAAACTGTTTTTT.

The chain employs TRBV18 and TRBJ2-5; D call uncertain. This CDR3 is 11 amino acids long. Trimming pared 8 bases from V and 5 bases from J, leaving 9 bases between. From germline, CDR1 is KGHSH and CDR2 LQKENI. In nucleotides, the CDR3 is TGTGCCAGCCAACTCGGCGAGACCCAGTACTTC. It yields the protein CASQLGETQYF.

The rearrangement uses TRBV5-6 and TRBJ1-5; 8 bases agree with TRBD1. CDR1 and CDR2 (germline): SGHDT, YYEEEE. CDR3 length equals 15 residues. Trimming took 4 bases from V and 5 from J; bases not matched to a gene: 8. The CDR3 DNA is TGTGCCAGCAGCCTTTATCGGACAGGGCATCAGCCCCAGCATTTT. It translates to CASSLYRTGHQPQHF.

Details on this clone: The same CDR3 also results from other DNA sequences found in this sample. This chain links TRBV9 with TRBJ1-1, with D maybe TRBD1 (6 bases). Looked up from germline, CDR1 is SGDLS and CDR2 is YYNGEE. The CDR3 is made up of 12 amino acids. The V gene lost 4 bases and the J gene lost 7 bases, with 11 bases spanning the gap. In DNA, the CDR3 is TGTGCCAGCAGCCCGGGGGGCCTTGAAGCTTTCTTT. Its translation is CASSPGGLEAFF.

The CDR3, as DNA: TGCAGCGTCCACAGAGGAGGCTATGGCTACACCTTC. Its protein product is CSVHRGGYGYTF. The J gene is TRBJ1-2, the V gene TRBV29-1, with D hard to call. The CDR3 is 12 amino acids. V lost 6 bases, J lost 4 bases, and 12 bases lay in between. The germline V gene encodes CDR1 SQVTM and CDR2 ANQGSEA.

This clone was counted only a few times. This CDR3 is also generated by other DNA sequences in the sample. The CDR3 DNA reads TGTGCCAGCTCACCACCGTCAGAGTACCAAGAGACCCAGTACTTC. It encodes CASSPPSEYQETQYF. V is TRBV18 and J is TRBJ2-5, with unresolved D. Trimming took off 0 bases at V and 0 bases at J, with 8 bases between the two ends. The CDR3 runs to 15 residues. Germline V gene sequence: CDR1 KGHSH, CDR2 LQKENI.

This clone was picked up one time. The rearrangement links TRBV6-1 to TRBJ2-5, with D tentatively TRBD1 (6 bases). Germline CDR1 is MNHNS and CDR2 is SASEGT. This CDR3 region has 16 residues. Trimming cost V 4 bases and J 0 bases, with 15 bases left between them. CDR3 amino acids: CASSALDRPYQETQYF. The CDR3 nucleotides read TGTGCCAGCAGTGCCCTCGACAGGCCGTACCAAGAGACCCAGTACTTC.

Of note for this clone: This sample includes further DNA sequences coding for the same CDR3. The CDR3 loop reads CASSLSGAYEQYF. CDR3 in DNA: TGTGCCAGCAGTCTTTCGGGAGCCTACGAGCAGTACTTC. The rearrangement joins TRBV2 to TRBJ2-7; D might be TRBD2 (6 bases). The CDR3 extends over 13 amino acids. The germline V and J ends were trimmed by 5 bases and 2 bases, with 10 bases remaining between them. The germline gives CDR1 SNHLY, CDR2 FYNNEI.

The gene calls are TRBV18 and TRBJ1-3; unclear D gene. The CDR3 totals 16 residues. The germline CDR1 and CDR2 sequences are KGHSH and LQKENI. Trimming left V 2 bases short and J 0 bases short, with 11 bases between. The CDR3 DNA reads TGTGCCAGCTCACCAGAGGACGGATTCTCTGGAAACACCATATATTTT. Amino acid sequence: CASSPEDGFSGNTIYF.

V gene TRBV7-6 combines with J gene TRBJ1-6, with a possible D match to TRBD1 (5 bases). V lost 2 bases and J 7 bases, leaving 9 bases between the germline ends. Germline lookup yields CDR1 SGHVS and CDR2 FNYEAQ. This CDR3 region has 14 residues. This CDR3 reads CASSLQGGNSPLHF. The CDR3 DNA reads as TGTGCCAGCAGCTTACAGGGTGGAAATTCACCCCTCCACTTT.

The genes are TRBV18 and TRBJ2-1; 10 nucleotides align to TRBD1. V shed 5 bases and J 7 bases; nucleotides not matched to a gene: 8. The CDR3 totals 15 residues. Per germline, CDR1 KGHSH and CDR2 LQKENI. CDR3 DNA sequence: TGTGCCAGCTCAACTCCGGGACAGGGGAAAAATGAGCAGTTCTTC. Translated, it gives CASSTPGQGKNEQFF.

The CDR3 spells CTSLDRSYEQYF. For the CDR3, the DNA is TGCACCAGCTTGGACAGATCCTACGAGCAGTACTTC. V and J are TRBV1 and TRBJ2-7; the table names TRBD1, a call not compared with the DNA. TRBV1 is assigned pseudogene status. This CDR3 contains 12 residues.

This clone was counted a few times. The chain carries TRBV7-9 and TRBJ2-2, with 11 bases identical to TRBD2. The CDR3 runs to 19 residues. V was pared by 5 bases and J by 6 bases, with 17 bases of the junction left unmatched. Germline V gene sequence: CDR1 SEHNR, CDR2 FQNEAQ (reference sequence). The CDR3 sequence is CASSRLPRTSGSHAGELFF. The CDR3 coding sequence is TGTGCCAGCAGCCGCCTTCCTCGTACTAGCGGGAGTCATGCCGGGGAGCTGTTTTTT.